The rows below give T cell receptor beta chains drawn from one sample of a study of Graves' ophthalmopathy and Graves' hyperthyroidism. TCRdb redid the calling of the multiplex PCR reads with MiXCR, one entry per CDR3 protein. The sample has 650,000 to 900,000 distinct CDR3 sequences, roughly two fifths seen once. The sample was peripheral blood. The receptors stem from an adult man with Graves' ophthalmopathy. The CDR3 runs from the conserved cysteine through the conserved F or W. D genes are given only for firm matches. The size of a clone is reported for some rows only, either as once, few or many, or as a class for expanded clones.

>TRBJ1-1|TRBD1|many|TRBV29-1
TGCAGCGTGACACCGAGGACAGGGCTCACTGAAGCTTTCTTT
CSVTPRTGLTEAFF
>TRBJ2-3|TRBD1|few|TRBV20-1
TGCAGTGCTCCTCAGACAGGGTTCGCAGATACGCAGTATTTT
CSAPQTGFADTQYF
>TRBJ1-4|NA|NA|TRBV2
TGTGCCAGCAGTGACACAGGGACTGAGAATGAAAAACTGTTTTTT
CASSDTGTENEKLFF
>TRBJ2-5|NA|many|TRBV10-3
TGTGCCATCTCCAAAGGAACAGCGATGGGAGAGACCCAGTACTTC
CAISKGTAMGETQYF
>TRBJ2-7|TRBD1|NA|TRBV7-2
TGTGCCAGCAGCGCCCAAGGAGGGACAGGGGTTTACGAGCAGTACTTC
CASSAQGGTGVYEQYF
>TRBJ2-1|TRBD2|once|TRBV20-1
TGCAGTGCTAGCTCGGGCGGGGGGGCGAATGAGCAGTTCTTC
CSASSGGGANEQFF
>TRBJ1-2|NA|NA|TRBV29-1
TGCAGCGTTCAACGTAATACAGGGGGCTACACCTTC
CSVQRNTGGYTF
>TRBJ1-2|NA|few|TRBV4-3
TGCGCCAGCAGCCAACAGACGGGAGGAGGCTACACCTTC
CASSQQTGGGYTF
>TRBJ2-2|NA|once|TRBV5-1
TGCGCCAGCAGCCTGCAGGGGCCAAATCTCAACGCGAACACCGGGGAGCTGTTTTTT
CASSLQGPNLNANTGELFF
>TRBJ2-5|NA|many|TRBV2
TGTGCCAGCAGAAAGGACAGTGAAGAGACCCAGTACTTC
CASRKDSEETQYF
>TRBJ1-2|NA|NA|TRBV29-1
TGCAGCGTAGTACAAGGCGCTGGGGGCTACACCTTC
CSVVQGAGGYTF
>TRBJ2-7|NA|NA|TRBV7-2
TGTGCCCGCACCACAAAGATGGGGTTGTCCTACGAGCAGTACTTC
CARTTKMGLSYEQYF
>TRBJ2-7|TRBD1|NA|TRBV7-2
TGTGCCAGCAGCTTAGCGGGACAGGGGGCAGAAGAGCAGTACTTC
CASSLAGQGAEEQYF
>TRBJ2-7|NA|few|TRBV5-1
TGCGCCAGCAGCCCGGACGCTGGGTCCCCCTACGAGCAGTACTTC
CASSPDAGSPYEQYF
>TRBJ1-6|TRBD1|NA|TRBV5-4
TGTGCCAGCAGCTTTCTACAGGGGAATTCACCCCTCCACTTT
CASSFLQGNSPLHF
>TRBJ1-1|NA|many|TRBV2
TGTGCCAGCAGTGATCGTCCGAACCCCGGGACAGCTTTCTTT
CASSDRPNPGTAFF
>TRBJ1-2|NA|many|TRBV20-1
TGCAGTGCTAGAGTCCCCATCGCGGCGTATGGCTACACCTTC
CSARVPIAAYGYTF
>TRBJ1-5|NA|NA|TRBV24-1
TGTGCCAGCTCACCCACGGGGGGGCTGAGCAATCAGCCCCAGCATTTT
CASSPTGGLSNQPQHF
>TRBJ1-1|NA|NA|TRBV7-9
TGTGCCAGCCAGACCGTGGGGGACACTGAAGCTTTCTTT
CASQTVGDTEAFF
>TRBJ2-5|NA|NA|TRBV5-4
TGTGCCAGCAGCGTTGATGGGGCAGGGAGCGAAGAGACCCAGTACTTC
CASSVDGAGSEETQYF
>TRBJ2-5|NA|NA|TRBV20-1
TGCAGTGCTAGAGTATGGGTTTCTGGGGAGACCCAGTACTTC
CSARVWVSGETQYF
>TRBJ2-3|NA|NA|TRBV19
TGTGCCAGTAGCCAACTGAGGGGGGGGCGCACAGATACGCAGTATTTT
CASSQLRGGRTDTQYF